The T cell receptor (beta chain) described here comes from a study of blood T cells in healthy people across ages. Study-wide background: Using template switching, researchers captured about one barcoded beta molecule for each two T cells.

Isolation yielded PBMCs, at least 6.5 million per sample, in every case. Alongside a J-beta primer mix, a sample-barcoded 5' primer served in a second PCR lasting about 7 to 12 cycles. A single record per CDR3 protein comes from TCRdb applying MiXCR to the 5' RACE reads. The sample consists of approximately 800,000 distinct CDR3 sequences, under 40% of them appearing once. The source of this sequence is a young man in good health. The sequenced material came from blood.

CDR3 amino acids: CASSHRPEQRGGVSSSYNEQYF. The CDR3 DNA is TGCGCCAGCAGCCACCGACCAGAACAGCGGGGGGGCGTTTCAAGCTCCTACAATGAGCAGTACTTC. The J gene is TRBJ2-1, the V gene TRBV4-3; 10 bases map to TRBD2. The end of the DNA is better explained by TRBJ2-7, so the J call may be wrong. The length of the CDR3 is 22 residues. Looked up from germline, CDR1 is LGHNA and CDR2 is YSLEER.